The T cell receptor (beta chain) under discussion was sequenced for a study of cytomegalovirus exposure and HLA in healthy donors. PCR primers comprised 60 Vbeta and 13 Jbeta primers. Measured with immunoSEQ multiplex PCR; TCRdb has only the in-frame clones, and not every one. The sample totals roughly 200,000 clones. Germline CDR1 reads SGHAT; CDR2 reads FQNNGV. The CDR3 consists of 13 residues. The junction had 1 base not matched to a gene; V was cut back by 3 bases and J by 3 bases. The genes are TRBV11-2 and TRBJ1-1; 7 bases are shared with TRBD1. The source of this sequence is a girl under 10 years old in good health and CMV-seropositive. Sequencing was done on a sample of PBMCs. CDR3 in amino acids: CASSFTGDTEAFF. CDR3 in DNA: TGTGCCAGCAGCTTTACAGGGGACACTGAAGCTTTCTTT.